One and the same sample provided the 28 T cell receptor beta chains below, sequenced in a study of CD4 T cells in relation to SARS-CoV-2 and coronaviruses (dated by TCRdb to the early 2020s). Their target antigens are unknown. Libraries were made using the immunoSEQ multiplex PCR assay. TCRdb stores this immuneACCESS table with in-frame sequences only. Part of the clones is absent; in the studies checked, under half of the shortfall reflects unresolved V genes, and no reason is known for the rest. Here the sample has 36,000 or so clones; more than 60% occur a single time. The top ten constitute about 2.5% of the sample. Specimen: memory CD4+ T cells from PBMCs, cultured in vitro. The sample's cell subset or site label, in plain terms: memory (non-naive) CD4+ T cells. The origin of the receptors is an adult with COVID-19.

This clone was found once. This chain connects TRBV6-5 to TRBJ1-4; the D is unclear. Germline V gene data show CDR1 as MNHEY and CDR2 as SVGAGI. This CDR3 contains 15 residues. Trimming cost V 5 bases and J 4 bases, with 14 bases left between them. DNA for the CDR3: TGTGCCAGCAGTCCTTCCGGGAGAGATAATGAAAAACTGTTTTTT. This sequence encodes CASSPSGRDNEKLFF.

This clone was found once. The chain links TRBV6-5 to TRBJ2-7; TRBD1 matches at 8 bases. Per germline, CDR1 MNHEY and CDR2 SVGAGI. Trimming removed 6 bases from V and 0 bases from J; junction bases left unmatched: 4. The CDR3 contains 14 residues. CDR3 loop: CASRPGTGSYEQYF. The CDR3 DNA is TGTGCCAGCAGGCCCGGGACAGGCTCCTACGAGCAGTACTTC.

Written as DNA, the CDR3 is TGTGCCAGTAGTGACGGGGGACAGGGAAGGCCCGCCTACGAGCAGTACTTC. Amino acids: CASSDGGQGRPAYEQYF. This chain joins TRBV19 and TRBJ2-7; 9 bases agree with TRBD1. The CDR3 totals 17 residues. Looked up from germline, CDR1 is LNHDA and CDR2 is SQIVND (reference sequence). V lost 5 bases, J lost 2 bases, and 13 bases stayed unmatched.

In DNA, the CDR3 is TGTGCCATCAGTGAGTCGAATTCACCCCTCCACTTT. Amino acid sequence: CAISESNSPLHF. The gene calls are TRBV10-3 and TRBJ1-6; D unresolved. Germline V gives CDR1 ENHRY, CDR2 SYGVKD. The V and J ends lost 0 bases and 7 bases respectively, with 1 base between them. The CDR3 runs 12 residues.

This chain connects TRBV3-1 (or the pseudogene TRBV3-2) to TRBJ2-2; D remains unclear. Germline CDR1 and CDR2: LGHDT and YNNKEL (reference sequence). This CDR3 spans 12 amino acids. Trimming removed 5 bases from V and 6 bases from J, with 7 bases in between. The CDR3 region is CASSGVPGELFF. CDR3 DNA sequence: TGTGCCAGCAGCGGTGTCCCCGGGGAGCTGTTTTTT.

The sample holds one count of this clone. This chain links TRBV11-2 with TRBJ1-3; D might be TRBD1 (5 bases). V was clipped by 0 bases and J by 6 bases, with 15 bases between them. This CDR3 spans 16 amino acids. CDR1 is SGHAT and CDR2 is FQNNGV in the germline V gene. CDR3 sequence reads: CASSLDQGARENTIYF. DNA for the CDR3: TGTGCCAGCAGCTTAGATCAAGGGGCCCGGGAAAACACCATATATTTT.

The chain employs TRBV5-1 and TRBJ2-5, with a tentative D call TRBD1 (6 bases). The CDR3 runs to 14 residues. Germline lookup yields CDR1 SGHRS and CDR2 YFSETQ. Trimming pared 2 bases from V and 2 bases from J, leaving 10 bases between. The CDR3 is CASSLPGVQETQYF. The CDR3 DNA is TGCGCCAGCAGCTTACCAGGGGTTCAAGAGACCCAGTACTTC.

This chain joins TRBV10-3 and TRBJ1-2; tentative D call: TRBD1 (5 bases). With 0 bases removed from V and 4 bases from J, the gap between germline ends came to 9 bases. The CDR3 consists of 14 residues. Germline loops: CDR1 ENHRY, CDR2 SYGVKD. The CDR3 sequence: CAISESTAAYGYTF. The CDR3 nucleotides are TGTGCCATCAGTGAGTCGACAGCAGCCTATGGCTACACCTTC.

This chain connects TRBV28 to TRBJ2-3; 8 bases fit TRBD1. Germline CDR1 reads MDHEN; CDR2 reads SYDVKM. V lost 6 bases, J lost 2 bases, and 7 bases stayed unmatched. The CDR3 contains 15 residues. The CDR3 region has the DNA TGTGCCAGCAGCTCTCCGGGACAGGCCACAGATACGCAGTATTTT. It specifies CASSSPGQATDTQYF.

The chain joins TRBV27 to TRBJ2-7; a weak D match, TRBD2 (6 bases). This CDR3 is built from 11 residues. V dropped 6 bases and J dropped 12 bases, with 15 bases sitting between them. Germline assignment: CDR1 MNHEY and CDR2 SMNVEV (reference sequence). In nucleotides, the CDR3 is TGTGCCAGCAGCCGGGACTTGGAGGTGTACTTC. Amino acids: CASSRDLEVYF.

This chain joins TRBV3-1 (or the pseudogene TRBV3-2) and TRBJ2-3; D remains unclear. The CDR3 is 11 amino acids. V was trimmed by 0 bases and J by 6 bases, leaving 1 base between them. Germline V gene lookup returns CDR1 LGHDT and CDR2 YNNKEL (reference sequence). CDR3 sequence (DNA): TGTGCCAGCAGCCAAGAGGATACGCAGTATTTT. Translation: CASSQEDTQYF.

This chain links TRBV6-5 with TRBJ1-4, with TRBD1 matching over 9 bases. The V gene's germline CDR1 is MNHEY and CDR2 SVGAGI. This CDR3 contains 15 residues. J was trimmed by 7 bases and V by 6 bases; bases with no gene match: 9. CDR3 DNA sequence: TGTGCCAGCAGCCAACCGGGACAGGGCGGTGAAAAACTGTTTTTT. Translation: CASSQPGQGGEKLFF.

The chain combines TRBV6-5 with TRBJ2-5; TRBD2 is a possible D gene (5 bases). In germline, CDR1 is MNHEY, CDR2 SVGAGI. V dropped 4 bases and J dropped 1 base, with 16 bases sitting between them. There are 16 residues in the CDR3. CDR3 amino acids: CASSSLFAGIQETQYF. Here the CDR3 DNA reads TGTGCCAGCAGTTCTCTTTTTGCGGGCATCCAAGAGACCCAGTACTTC.

The genes are TRBV5-1 and TRBJ1-1; weak D call: TRBD1 (5 bases). V lost 4 bases to trimming and J lost 5 bases, with 18 bases between them. The CDR3 loop spans 15 amino acids. Germline CDR1 and CDR2: SGHRS and YFSETQ. The CDR3 loop reads CASSAANVGGTEAFF. The DNA of the CDR3 is TGCGCCAGCAGCGCCGCAAACGTGGGGGGAACTGAAGCTTTCTTT. Full variable domain (outside the CDR3, taken from reference TRBV5-1 and TRBJ1-1): KAGVTQTPRYLIKTRGQQVTLSCSPISGHRSVSWYQQTPGQGLQFLFEYFSETQRNKGNFPGRFSGRQFSNSRSEMNVSTLELGDSALYLCASSAANVGGTEAFFGQGTRLTVV.

This clone occurred a few times. CDR3: CASSLVGTGLTGELFF. The CDR3 DNA reads TGTGCCAGCAGCTTAGTAGGGACAGGCCTCACCGGGGAGCTGTTTTTT. The chain recombines TRBV7-9 with TRBJ2-2; TRBD1 aligns across 8 bases. V was pared by 1 base and J by 4 bases, with 5 bases of the junction left unmatched. The length of the CDR3 is 16 residues. The germline CDR1 and CDR2 sequences are SEHNR and FQNEAQ (reference sequence).

The J gene is TRBJ2-7, the V gene TRBV28, with 7 bases fitting TRBD1. Germline V gene lookup returns CDR1 MDHEN and CDR2 SYDVKM. The ends lost 7 bases at V and 2 bases at J; junction bases unmatched: 11. The CDR3 is made up of 15 amino acids. In nucleotides, the CDR3 is TGTGCCAGCACCGAACAGGGGCCGAATCCCTACGAGCAGTACTTC. Translation gives CASTEQGPNPYEQYF.

Regarding this clone: One end of the junction fails to match germline, which may point to a read error. The chain is built from TRBV7-7 and TRBJ2-5; TRBD1 or TRBD2 may be the D gene (6 bases each). Per germline, CDR1 SSHAT and CDR2 FNYEAQ (reference sequence). The CDR3 is 14 residues long. The CDR3 region has the DNA TGTGCTAGCAGCTTAGGGGGGCGTCAAGAGACCCAGTACTTC. Amino acids: CASSLGGRQETQYF. Together with reference TRBV7-7 and TRBJ2-5, the CDR3 gives the full variable domain: GAGVSQSPRYKVTKRGQDVTLRCDPISSHATLYWYQQALGQGPEFLTYFNYEAQPDKSGLPSDRFSAERPEGSISTLTIQRTEQRDSAMYRCASSLGGRQETQYFGPGTRLLVL.

The chain has TRBV27 and TRBJ1-1, with a weak D call TRBD1 (6 bases). V was pared by 3 bases and J by 4 bases, with 12 bases between. CDR3 length: 14 amino acids. The germline V gene has CDR1 MNHEY and CDR2 SMNVEV (reference sequence). CDR3 sequence reads: CASSFFRGSTEAFF. DNA of the CDR3: TGTGCCAGCAGTTTTTTTAGGGGGAGCACTGAAGCTTTCTTT.

The rearrangement links TRBV28 to TRBJ2-5; D might be TRBD1 (5 bases). V was shortened by 6 bases and J by 4 bases, with 21 bases between the two germline ends. Germline V gives CDR1 MDHEN, CDR2 SYDVKM. The CDR3 contains 16 residues. The CDR3 DNA follows: TGTGCCAGCAGGGTAAGGACCTCACTCCAGGGAGAGACCCAGTACTTC. Protein sequence: CASRVRTSLQGETQYF.

CDR3: CATSSGRGGLTEAFF. The DNA of the CDR3 is TGTGCCACCAGCAGTGGAAGAGGGGGGCTCACTGAAGCTTTCTTT. This chain uses TRBV15 with TRBJ1-1; D may be TRBD1 (6 bases). This CDR3 region has 15 residues. Trimming took 3 bases from V and 4 from J, leaving 15 bases between them. CDR1 is LNHNV and CDR2 is YYDKDF in the germline V gene (reference sequence).

V gene TRBV30 combines with J gene TRBJ2-3; D possibly corresponds to TRBD2 (6 bases). V was shortened by 2 bases and J by 6 bases, with 12 bases between the two germline ends. CDR1 and CDR2 from the germline V gene are GTSNPN and SVGIG (reference sequence). CDR3 length: 13 amino acids. This chain's CDR3 is CAWSTTSFDTQYF. The CDR3 coding sequence is TGTGCCTGGAGTACGACTAGTTTCGATACGCAGTATTTT. Variable domain in full (rest from reference TRBV30 and TRBJ2-3): SQTIHQWPATLVQPVGSPLSLECTVEGTSNPNLYWYRQAAGRGLQLLFYSVGIGQISSEVPQNLSASRPQDRQFILSSKKLLLSDSGFYLCAWSTTSFDTQYFGPGTRLTVL.

This chain uses TRBV30 with TRBJ1-5, with TRBD1 as a possible D gene (6 bases). The CDR3 runs to 16 residues. V was shortened by 2 bases and J by 6 bases, with 20 bases between the two germline ends. Germline V gives CDR1 GTSNPN, CDR2 SVGIG (reference sequence). The DNA of the CDR3 is TGTGCCTGGAGTCTCGGGGTAGGGGGTAAGGGTCAGCCCCAGCATTTT. Translation gives CAWSLGVGGKGQPQHF. The complete variable domain, with remaining parts taken from reference TRBV30 and TRBJ1-5, reads SQTIHQWPATLVQPVGSPLSLECTVEGTSNPNLYWYRQAAGRGLQLLFYSVGIGQISSEVPQNLSASRPQDRQFILSSKKLLLSDSGFYLCAWSLGVGGKGQPQHFGDGTRLSIL.

V is TRBV28 and J is TRBJ1-5, with 7 bases that match TRBD1. Unmatched junction bases numbered 5, after V lost 5 bases and J lost 1 base. This CDR3 comprises 15 residues. The germline gives CDR1 MDHEN, CDR2 SYDVKM. CDR3 protein: CASSVGGASNQPQHF. CDR3 DNA sequence: TGTGCCAGCAGTGTAGGGGGCGCGAGCAATCAGCCCCAGCATTTT.

This chain joins TRBV3-1 (or the pseudogene TRBV3-2) and TRBJ1-5; D remains unclear. Trimming cost V 5 bases and J 5 bases, with 7 bases left between them. The CDR3 contains 12 residues. CDR1 and CDR2 (germline): LGHDT, YNNKEL (reference sequence). The CDR3 nucleotides read TGTGCCAGCAGCAGTAGGCATCAGCCCCAGCATTTT. This codes for CASSSRHQPQHF.

The J gene is TRBJ2-7, the V gene TRBV5-1; D not certain. Germline values: CDR1 SGHRS, CDR2 YFSETQ. Trimming took 1 base from V and 3 from J, leaving 8 bases between them. The CDR3 totals 13 residues. CDR3 coding DNA: TGCGCCAGCAGCTTGAGCCCCGACTACGAGCAGTACTTC. Its translation: CASSLSPDYEQYF. Drawing the rest from reference TRBV5-1 and TRBJ2-7, the complete variable domain is KAGVTQTPRYLIKTRGQQVTLSCSPISGHRSVSWYQQTPGQGLQFLFEYFSETQRNKGNFPGRFSGRQFSNSRSEMNVSTLELGDSALYLCASSLSPDYEQYFGPGTRLTVT.

The rearrangement uses TRBV7-9 and TRBJ1-3; 7 nucleotides align to TRBD1. The junction had 8 bases not matched to a gene; V was cut back by 4 bases and J by 2 bases. CDR1 is SEHNR and CDR2 is FQNEAQ in the germline V gene (reference sequence). This CDR3 contains 16 residues. The CDR3, as DNA: TGTGCCAGCAGCTCACTAGGGACAGCCCCTGGAAACACCATATATTTT. As protein: CASSSLGTAPGNTIYF.

The rearrangement uses TRBV11-2 and TRBJ2-1, with 13 bases lining up with TRBD2. Germline V CDR1 and CDR2: SGHAT, FQNNGV. The CDR3 spans 15 residues. The junction had 5 bases not matched to a gene; V was cut back by 4 bases and J by 8 bases. The CDR3 DNA sequence: TGTGCCAGCAGCTATGGGACTAGCGGGAATTATGAGCAGTTCTTC. It translates to CASSYGTSGNYEQFF.

This rearrangement joins TRBV2 to TRBJ2-7; the D gene is possibly TRBD2 (5 bases). In germline, CDR1 is SNHLY, CDR2 FYNNEI. This CDR3 is built from 13 residues. V lost 5 bases to trimming and J lost 5 bases, with 13 bases between them. CDR3 sequence: CASSKRDIHEQYF. The CDR3 DNA reads TGTGCCAGCAGTAAGAGGGATATACACGAGCAGTACTTC.